This TCR beta chain was documented in a study of T cells in Graves' hyperthyroidism and ophthalmopathy. Study observations and caveats: Most clonotypes expanded in the thyroid (above 0.001) were also present in blood.

This clonotype was counted at least ten times. What it binds is unknown. Using RNA transcripts as the source, TCR beta CDR3 regions were amplified. During a first-round RT-PCR of the TCR CDR3, the HTBI primer set was used. TCRdb itself ran the multiplex PCR reads through MiXCR, one entry per CDR3 protein. Of roughly 180,000 distinct CDR3 sequences listed, 9.4% were seen once; the top ten hold over 20%. The CDR3 is made up of 14 amino acids. Germline CDR1 MDHEN, CDR2 SYDVKM. Trimming removed 6 bases from V and 3 bases from J, with 12 bases in between. In making diagnoses, clinical symptoms, serum thyroxine and TRAb, thyroid ultrasound and orbital computed tomography were all used. The sample of blood was obtained at first hyperthyroidism diagnosis (before any ophthalmopathy symptoms). PBMCs stemmed from less than 13 ml fresh peripheral blood.

This sequence joins TRBV28 and TRBJ1-5, with a weak D call TRBD1 (5 bases). The material sequenced was blood. This TCR derives from a woman younger than 30 with Graves' hyperthyroidism that later progressed to Graves' ophthalmopathy. CDR3 bases: TGTGCCAGCAGGACTCAGGGTACCAATCAGCCCCAGCATTTT. It yields the protein CASRTQGTNQPQHF.